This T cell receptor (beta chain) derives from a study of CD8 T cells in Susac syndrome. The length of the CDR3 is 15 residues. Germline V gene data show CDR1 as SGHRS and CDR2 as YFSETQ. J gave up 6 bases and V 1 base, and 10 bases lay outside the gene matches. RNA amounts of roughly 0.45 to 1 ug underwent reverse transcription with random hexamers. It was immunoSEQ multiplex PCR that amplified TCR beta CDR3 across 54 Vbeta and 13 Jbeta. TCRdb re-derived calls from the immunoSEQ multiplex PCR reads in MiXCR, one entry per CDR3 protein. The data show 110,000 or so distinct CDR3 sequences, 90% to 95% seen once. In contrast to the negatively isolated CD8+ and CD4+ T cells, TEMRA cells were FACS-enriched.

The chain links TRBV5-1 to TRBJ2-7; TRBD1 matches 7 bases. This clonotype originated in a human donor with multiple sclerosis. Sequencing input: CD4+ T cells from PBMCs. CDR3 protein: CASSLPTGQGAEQYF. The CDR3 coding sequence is TGCGCCAGCAGCTTGCCGACAGGGCAAGGAGCCGAGCAGTACTTC. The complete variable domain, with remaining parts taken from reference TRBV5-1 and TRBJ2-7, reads KAGVTQTPRYLIKTRGQQVTLSCSPISGHRSVSWYQQTPGQGLQFLFEYFSETQRNKGNFPGRFSGRQFSNSRSEMNVSTLELGDSALYLCASSLPTGQGAEQYFGPGTRLTVT.